These 9 T cell receptor beta chains share one sample of origin, sequenced in a study of blood T cells in healthy people across ages. Primers used in a second PCR of roughly 6 to 12 cycles were a sample-barcoded 5' primer and a J-beta primer mix. Via MiXCR, TCRdb re-called the 5' RACE reads, giving one row per CDR3 protein. The table lists approximately 960,000 distinct CDR3 sequences, just under 30% of them singletons. These data also featured in a second study, about T cells of mothers and their children.

Sequenced: blood. The receptors come from a woman in her thirties or forties in good health.

This clonotype was counted a single time. The chain employs TRBV20-1 and TRBJ1-5; 7 bases align to TRBD1. The CDR3 is 15 residues long. CDR1 is DFQATT, CDR2 SNEGSKA, per germline (reference sequence). In nucleotides, the CDR3 is TGCAGCGCGGGATTCGACAGGGTGGCGGATCAGCCCCAGCATTTT. This translates into CSAGFDRVADQPQHF.

The chain uses TRBV5-6 and TRBJ2-7, with 8 bases that match TRBD1. The CDR3 contains 15 residues. V gave up 3 bases and J gave up 7 bases; unmatched junction bases: 12. The germline CDR1 and CDR2 sequences are SGHDT and YYEEEE. In DNA, the CDR3 is TGTGCCAGCAGCTCCGGGACAGGATGGCAGGTGGAGCAGTACTTC. Translation: CASSSGTGWQVEQYF.

Concerning this clonotype: Just one base apart from a much larger clone, this may be a read error. The rearrangement links TRBV24-1 to TRBJ2-5; 10 positions match TRBD2. With 7 bases clipped from V and 2 bases from J, the junction kept 9 bases outside the gene matches. Germline V lookup: CDR1 KGHDR, CDR2 SFDVKD. The length of the CDR3 is 16 residues. CDR3 in amino acids: CATSEGRAGGQETQYF. The DNA of the CDR3 is TGTGCCACCAGCGAGGGACGAGCGGGGGGGCAAGAGACCCAGTACTTC.

Points on this clonotype: It may be a read error: a sequence one base away is much more abundant. The V gene is TRBV20-1, the J gene TRBJ1-2; 10 nucleotides match TRBD1. J gave up 4 bases and V 4 bases, and 12 bases lay outside the gene matches. Germline V gene data show CDR1 as DFQATT and CDR2 as SNEGSKA (reference sequence). This CDR3 has 16 residues. The DNA for the CDR3 is TGCAGTGCTACTCTAGCAGGGGGACAGGGGACCTATGGCTACACCTTC. This encodes CSATLAGGQGTYGYTF.

This chain links TRBV20-1 with TRBJ1-6; the D gene is possibly TRBD1 (5 bases). Between the trimmed V and J ends, which lost 6 bases and 3 bases, there was a span of 18 bases. The CDR3 has 16 amino acids. Germline values: CDR1 DFQATT, CDR2 SNEGSKA (reference sequence). CDR3 sequence: CSAIGRVGDYNSPLHF. CDR3 nucleotide sequence: TGCAGTGCCATAGGACGTGTAGGGGACTATAATTCACCCCTCCACTTT.

The V call is TRBV9, the J call TRBJ1-1, with TRBD1 as a possible D gene (6 bases). In germline, CDR1 is SGDLS, CDR2 YYNGEE. The CDR3 extends over 15 amino acids. V lost 0 bases and J lost 1, with 10 bases in between. The CDR3 loop is CASSVDQGRNTEAFF. The CDR3 DNA is TGTGCCAGCAGCGTAGATCAGGGGAGGAACACTGAAGCTTTCTTT.

CDR3 sequence reads: CASSQDIGLTYEQYF. The CDR3 nucleotides are TGTGCCAGCAGCCAAGATATAGGGCTGACCTACGAGCAGTACTTC. The chain uses TRBV14 and TRBJ2-7; D is undetermined. Trimming left V 0 bases short and J 2 bases short, with 11 bases between. This CDR3 has 15 residues. Germline V lookup: CDR1 SGHDN, CDR2 FVKESK.

This chain connects TRBV3-1 to TRBJ1-1; TRBD1 matches at 9 bases. Looked up from germline, CDR1 is LGHDT and CDR2 is YNNKEL (reference sequence). V lost 2 bases and J lost 10; bases outside the gene matches: 11. This CDR3 is built from 15 residues. CDR3 sequence (DNA): TGTGCCAGCAGCCAACACTCCTGGACAGGGGAGCCAGCTTTCTTT. Translation: CASSQHSWTGEPAFF.

The chain is built from TRBV28 and TRBJ1-3; D is ambiguous. Germline values: CDR1 MDHEN, CDR2 SYDVKM. CDR3 length: 11 amino acids. Trimming took off 7 bases at V and 4 bases at J, with 5 bases between the two ends. CDR3 loop: CASTGGNTIYF. The CDR3 region has the DNA TGTGCCAGCACCGGGGGAAACACCATATATTTT.